What follows describes a single TCR beta chain. Its specificity is not known. This sample is part of a study of T cell responses to AZD1222 COVID-19 vaccine. Only in-frame clones appear in the TCRdb table, and some are missing; sequencing was by immunoSEQ multiplex PCR. The sample comprises 100,000 to 120,000 clones, 70% to 90% of which are singletons, and 3.2% rests with the top ten. Study-level points and caveats: Seropositive status at baseline applied to only five to seven AZD1222 recipients. Elevations in Spike-specific TCR breadth and depth followed administration of two AZD1222 doses. The repertoires were collected only after the peak T cell response. Vaccine-related CD4 TCRs covered spike, predominating at 160-218 and 743-854.

The CDR3 extends over 13 amino acids. Germline loops: CDR1 KGHDR, CDR2 SFDVKD. With V trimmed by 6 bases and J by 4 bases, 3 bases remained unmatched. Sequences were derived from peripheral blood, sampled on day 0 of AZD1222 vaccination. This TCR was recovered from an adult in good health. The chain uses TRBV24-1 and TRBJ1-2; 8 nucleotides match TRBD1. The CDR3 region is CATSKQGGYGYTF. The DNA for the CDR3 is TGTGCCACCAGTAAACAGGGGGGCTATGGCTACACCTTC.